Below are 30 T cell receptor beta chains sequenced from a single sample in a study of T-cell reconstitution after alpha-beta-depleted transplantation in children. TCRbeta library preparation incorporated unique molecular identifiers. TCRdb fed the PCR reads into MiXCR, producing one record per CDR3 protein. Of over 400,000 distinct CDR3 sequences in the sample, 43% were seen once. The sample consisted of PBMCs, taken before TCRalphabeta/CD19-depleted stem cell transplant. The origin of the receptors is a girl under 10 years old with aplastic anemia, due to receive a stem cell transplant.

DNA of the CDR3: TGTGCCAGCAGACCACTAGCGGTTGGGGGCCCAGATACGCAGTATTTT. Translation: CASRPLAVGGPDTQYF. The chain is built from TRBV7-8 and TRBJ2-3, with TRBD2 matching 8 bases. Per germline, CDR1 SGHVS and CDR2 FQNEAQ. J gave up 4 bases and V 6 bases, and 12 bases lay outside the gene matches. The CDR3 has 16 residues.

The CDR3 here is CSGTDRGNVGNQPQHF. CDR3 bases: TGCAGTGGGACGGACAGAGGGAATGTAGGAAATCAGCCCCAGCATTTT. The gene calls are TRBV20-1 and TRBJ1-5, with D possibly matching TRBD1 (6 bases). Germline V gene sequence: CDR1 DFQATT, CDR2 SNEGSKA (reference sequence). Between the trimmed V and J ends, which lost 7 bases and 4 bases, there was a span of 23 bases. This CDR3 has 16 amino acids.

This CDR3 reads CSARDRAASSYNEQFF. In DNA, the CDR3 is TGCAGTGCTAGAGATCGGGCGGCAAGCTCCTACAATGAGCAGTTCTTC. The chain recombines TRBV20-1 with TRBJ2-1; unclear D gene. V was clipped by 0 bases and J by 0 bases, with 12 bases between them. The CDR3 has 16 residues. Germline-derived CDR1 and CDR2 are DFQATT and SNEGSKA (reference sequence).

In its sample, this clonotype was seen a few times. This rearrangement joins TRBV20-1 to TRBJ2-5; no clear D. Per germline, CDR1 DFQATT and CDR2 SNEGSKA (reference sequence). V lost 1 base and J 1 base, leaving 16 bases between the germline ends. This CDR3 comprises 16 residues. CDR3 coding DNA: TGCAGTGCTAGAGTGCTAGGATTTGGCAGCCAAGAGACCCAGTACTTC. As protein: CSARVLGFGSQETQYF.

The V gene is TRBV5-1, the J gene TRBJ2-7; 9 bases map to TRBD1. The V and J ends lost 1 base and 3 bases, in that order; junction bases with no gene match: 11. The V gene's germline CDR1 is SGHRS and CDR2 YFSETQ. The CDR3 is made up of 17 amino acids. DNA of the CDR3: TGCGCCAGCAGCTTGTCCGTGACAGGGGGAGCCCACTACGAGCAGTACTTC. Translated, it gives CASSLSVTGGAHYEQYF.

This clonotype was observed once. With a much larger clone just one base away, this may be a read error. The chain links TRBV2 to TRBJ2-6, with D uncertain. CDR1 is SNHLY and CDR2 is FYNNEI in the germline V gene. The CDR3 covers 13 residues. The CDR3 loop reads CASGEPRANVLTF. The CDR3 nucleotides read TGTGCCAGCGGTGAACCCAGGGCCAACGTCCTGACTTTC.

The chain carries TRBV20-1 and TRBJ2-3, with 7 bases identical to TRBD2. The CDR3 spans 14 residues. The trim removed 3 bases at V and 4 bases at J, leaving 7 bases unmatched. Germline CDR1 reads DFQATT; CDR2 reads SNEGSKA (reference sequence). DNA for the CDR3: TGCAGTGCTAGGAGCGGGGCTAGCCCAGATACGCAGTATTTT. Residues: CSARSGASPDTQYF.

The rearrangement joins TRBV24-1 to TRBJ2-5, with D unclear. The CDR3 length is 14 residues. V shed 4 bases and J shed 1 base, with 9 bases lying between them. Germline V CDR1 and CDR2: KGHDR, SFDVKD. CDR3 protein: CATSDPSIQETQYF. The CDR3 bases are TGTGCCACCAGTGACCCAAGCATCCAAGAGACCCAGTACTTC.

This chain links TRBV11-2 with TRBJ2-1; TRBD2 matches at 13 bases. V shed 5 bases and J 2 bases; nucleotides not matched to a gene: 9. Germline loops: CDR1 SGHAT, CDR2 FQNNGV. The CDR3 runs to 18 residues. CDR3 region: CASSRRTSGRGAYNEQFF. For the CDR3, the DNA is TGTGCCAGCAGCCGACGGACTAGCGGGAGAGGCGCCTACAATGAGCAGTTCTTC.

The rearrangement links TRBV5-1 to TRBJ1-4; 7 nucleotides line up with TRBD1. Germline V gene sequence: CDR1 SGHRS, CDR2 YFSETQ. With 2 bases clipped from V and 8 bases from J, the junction kept 9 bases outside the gene matches. CDR3 size: 15 residues. The CDR3 region has the DNA TGCGCCAGCAGCTTCAGAGAGGGGGCCAGGGAAAAACTGTTTTTT. Translated, it gives CASSFREGAREKLFF.

The chain is built from TRBV7-9 and TRBJ2-1; weak D call: TRBD2 (6 bases). Germline CDR1 reads SEHNR; CDR2 reads FQNEAQ (reference sequence). V was cut by 4 bases and J by 7 bases, with 11 bases left in between. The CDR3 sequence is 13 residues long. The CDR3 region is CASSWRDGNEQFF. CDR3 bases: TGTGCCAGCAGCTGGCGGGACGGAAATGAGCAGTTCTTC.

A note on this clonotype: A junction end diverges from the germline sequence, so it may reflect a read error. The chain links TRBV6-1 to TRBJ1-6; 8 bases are a match to TRBD1. Germline CDR1 is MNHNS and CDR2 is SASEGT. CDR3 length: 13 amino acids. In nucleotides, the CDR3 is TGTGCCAGCGGGACAGGTTATATTTCACCCCTCCACTTT. Residues: CASGTGYISPLHF.

The rearrangement links TRBV3-1 to TRBJ2-3; 13 nucleotides align to TRBD2. Germline assignment: CDR1 LGHDT and CDR2 YNNKEL (reference sequence). V lost 3 bases and J lost 2; bases outside the gene matches: 5. This CDR3 has 17 amino acids. This chain's CDR3 is CASSQRTSGSVTDTQYF. The CDR3 region has the DNA TGTGCCAGCAGCCAGAGGACTAGCGGGAGTGTCACAGATACGCAGTATTTT.

This clonotype was counted many times. The chain has TRBV11-2 and TRBJ2-5; D tentatively fits TRBD1 or TRBD2 (5 bases each). Germline V gene data show CDR1 as SGHAT and CDR2 as FQNNGV. With 1 base removed from V and 4 bases from J, the gap between germline ends came to 22 bases. This CDR3 comprises 18 residues. CDR3 sequence reads: CASSLGDEGRGPRETQYF. CDR3 in DNA: TGTGCCAGCAGCTTAGGGGACGAGGGAAGGGGTCCCAGAGAGACCCAGTACTTC.

About this clonotype itself: A clone one base away is much larger, so this may be a read error. V gene TRBV28 combines with J gene TRBJ2-5; D is perhaps TRBD2 (6 bases). Germline CDR1 MDHEN, CDR2 SYDVKM. The CDR3 runs 15 residues. CDR3 coding DNA: TGTCCCAGCAGTTTTTATGGGGGGAGGATGGAGACCCAGTACTTC. Encoded protein: CPSSFYGGRMETQYF.

This clonotype was detected many times. The V call is TRBV7-2, the J call TRBJ1-1; D gene uncertain. Trimming shortened V by 0 bases and J by 0 bases, and 11 bases separated the two germline ends. The CDR3 totals 16 residues. Per the germline V gene, CDR1 is SGHTA and CDR2 is FQGNSA. CDR3 coding DNA: TGTGCCAGCAGCTTAGCGGGCAGGTCGATGAACACTGAAGCTTTCTTT. As protein: CASSLAGRSMNTEAFF. Variable domain in full (rest from reference TRBV7-2 and TRBJ1-1): GAGVSQSPSNKVTEKGKDVELRCDPISGHTALYWYRQSLGQGLEFLIYFQGNSAPDKSGLPSDRFSAERTGGSVSTLTIQRTQQEDSAVYLCASSLAGRSMNTEAFFGQGTRLTVV.

As concerns this clonotype: This may be a read error: a much more frequent sequence differs by one nucleotide. V gene TRBV7-6 combines with J gene TRBJ1-3; the D is unclear. CDR1 and CDR2 from the germline V gene are SGHVS and FNYEAQ. CDR3 length: 13 amino acids. Here the CDR3 DNA reads TGTGCCAGCAGCTTAGCGGAAGGAAACACCTTATATTTT. Its translation is CASSLAEGNTLYF.

In the case of this clonotype: The limits of the CDR3 on the DNA are not certain, so only TCRdb's listed CDR3 is given. The CDR3 spells CASSFLAGRQETQYF. The genes are TRBV27 and TRBJ2-5; the D call in the table, TRBD2, was not verified against the DNA. Germline CDR1 and CDR2: MNHEY and SMNVEV (reference sequence). The CDR3 spans 15 amino acids, including both terminal residues.

V and J are TRBV2 and TRBJ2-1; D is ambiguous. Per germline, CDR1 SNHLY and CDR2 FYNNEI. The ends were cut back, 2 bases at V and 4 bases at J, with 6 bases in the middle. This CDR3 spans 13 amino acids. Here the CDR3 DNA reads TGTGCCAGCAGTGAAACAGCTTACAATGAGCAGTTCTTC. Translation: CASSETAYNEQFF. The full variable domain, with the rest looked up from reference TRBV2 and TRBJ2-1, is EPEVTQTPSHQVTQMGQEVILRCVPISNHLYFYWYRQILGQKVEFLVSFYNNEISEKSEIFDDQFSVERPDGSNFTLKIRSTKLEDSAMYFCASSETAYNEQFFGPGTRLTVL.

V gene TRBV5-1 combines with J gene TRBJ2-1; 10 nucleotides align to TRBD2. Trimming cost V 2 bases and J 7 bases; bases outside gene matches: 9. There are 16 residues in the CDR3. CDR1 SGHRS and CDR2 YFSETQ come from the germline V gene. CDR3 loop: CASSLDGTSVFNEQFF. DNA of the CDR3: TGCGCCAGCAGCTTAGACGGGACTAGCGTTTTTAATGAGCAGTTCTTC.

This clonotype was recorded a few times. The rearrangement joins TRBV5-5 to TRBJ2-1, with TRBD1 matching over 7 bases. V shed 4 bases, J shed 0 bases, and the junction held 4 bases outside the gene matches. CDR1 is SGHKS, CDR2 YYEKEE, per germline (reference sequence). CDR3 size: 15 residues. CDR3: CASSVQGSSYNEQFF. The CDR3 bases are TGTGCCAGCAGCGTACAGGGGAGCTCCTACAATGAGCAGTTCTTC.

In this sample, this clonotype turned up a few times. The chain combines TRBV29-1 with TRBJ2-3; D remains unclear. CDR1 is SQVTM and CDR2 is ANQGSEA in the germline V gene. V shed 7 bases and J shed 3 bases, with 14 bases lying between them. This CDR3 has 13 residues. The CDR3 DNA is TGCAGCGGCGCTCTATACGGGACAGATACGCAGTATTTT. It specifies CSGALYGTDTQYF.

The genes are TRBV28 and TRBJ2-1; no reliable D call. V was trimmed by 2 bases and J by 10 bases, leaving 9 bases between them. The CDR3 consists of 12 residues. CDR1 and CDR2 (germline): MDHEN, SYDVKM. The CDR3 DNA reads TGTGCCAGCAGTTTAAGGGTAGGGGAGCAGTTCTTC. Its protein is CASSLRVGEQFF.

V and J are TRBV6-1 and TRBJ2-7; the match to TRBD2 covers 8 bases. CDR1 and CDR2 from the germline V gene are MNHNS and SASEGT. The CDR3 sequence is 14 residues long. V shed 4 bases and J 4 bases; nucleotides not matched to a gene: 6. CDR3 DNA sequence: TGTGCCAGCAGTGTCAAGCGGGAGATGTACGAGCAGTACTTC. Its translation is CASSVKREMYEQYF.

This sequence joins TRBV15 and TRBJ1-1; D is perhaps TRBD1 (6 bases). Germline CDR1 is LNHNV and CDR2 is YYDKDF (reference sequence). There are 13 residues in the CDR3. Trimming left V 8 bases short and J 5 bases short, with 15 bases between. Written as DNA, the CDR3 is TGTGCCACCCGCGCTTTAGGACAGACTGAAGCTTTCTTT. This gives the protein CATRALGQTEAFF.

The chain combines TRBV15 with TRBJ1-1; D is ambiguous. Germline CDR1 LNHNV, CDR2 YYDKDF (reference sequence). V lost 1 base and J lost 5, with 11 bases in between. The length of the CDR3 is 14 residues. The CDR3 DNA follows: TGTGCCACCAGCAGAGCCCAGGATTGGACTGAAGCTTTCTTT. Protein sequence: CATSRAQDWTEAFF.

The chain combines TRBV7-2 with TRBJ2-7; 7 bases line up with TRBD2. The V segment lost 3 bases and the J segment 3 bases; nucleotides outside the gene matches: 8. The CDR3 runs 15 residues. CDR1 SGHTA and CDR2 FQGNSA come from the germline V gene. CDR3 sequence reads: CASSLYRGRDYEQYF. Here the CDR3 DNA reads TGTGCCAGCAGCTTGTACCGGGGGAGGGACTACGAGCAGTACTTC.

The chain joins TRBV4-1 to TRBJ2-3, with D tentatively TRBD1 or TRBD2 (6 bases each). V gave up 8 bases and J gave up 6 bases, with 15 bases separating them. The CDR3 sequence is 13 residues long. Germline-derived CDR1 and CDR2 are MGHRA and YSYEKL. DNA for the CDR3: TGCGCCAGCGGTCGGGGGCTGGTGGATACGCAGTATTTT. Amino acid sequence: CASGRGLVDTQYF.

The rearrangement joins TRBV28 to TRBJ2-1, with 11 bases lining up with TRBD2. Germline V CDR1 and CDR2: MDHEN, SYDVKM. The CDR3 runs 15 residues. V shed 6 bases and J 6 bases; nucleotides not matched to a gene: 7. The CDR3 bases are TGTGCCAGCAGGCCGACCGGGACTAGCGGCAATGAGCAGTTCTTC. Its protein product is CASRPTGTSGNEQFF.

CDR3 loop: CASSVDGAYNEQFF. The DNA of the CDR3 is TGTGCCAGCAGCGTAGATGGCGCCTACAATGAGCAGTTCTTC. The gene calls are TRBV9 and TRBJ2-1; D is ambiguous. Germline V lookup: CDR1 SGDLS, CDR2 YYNGEE. Deletions cut 0 bases from V and 2 bases from J, with 6 bases between. The CDR3 is 14 residues long.